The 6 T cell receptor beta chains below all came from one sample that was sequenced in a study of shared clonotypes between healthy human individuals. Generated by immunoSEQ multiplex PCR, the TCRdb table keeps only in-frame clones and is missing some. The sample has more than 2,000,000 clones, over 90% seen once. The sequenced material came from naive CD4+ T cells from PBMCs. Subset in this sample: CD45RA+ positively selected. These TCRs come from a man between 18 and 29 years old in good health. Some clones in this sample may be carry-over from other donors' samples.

CDR3: CASSVGRQGGIYEQYF. CDR3 in DNA: TGCGCCAGCAGCGTTGGACGGCAGGGGGGGATCTACGAGCAGTACTTC. The chain uses TRBV5-1 and TRBJ2-7, with D possibly called TRBD1 or TRBD2 (7 bases each). The CDR3 contains 16 residues. In germline, CDR1 is SGHRS, CDR2 YFSETQ. V dropped 4 bases and J dropped 3 bases, with 20 bases sitting between them.

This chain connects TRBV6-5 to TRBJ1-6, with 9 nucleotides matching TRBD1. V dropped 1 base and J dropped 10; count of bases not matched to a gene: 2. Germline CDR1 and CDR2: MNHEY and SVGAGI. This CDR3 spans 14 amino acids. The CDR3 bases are TGTGCCAGCAGTTACTGGGACAGGGACTCACCCCTCCACTTT. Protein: CASSYWDRDSPLHF.

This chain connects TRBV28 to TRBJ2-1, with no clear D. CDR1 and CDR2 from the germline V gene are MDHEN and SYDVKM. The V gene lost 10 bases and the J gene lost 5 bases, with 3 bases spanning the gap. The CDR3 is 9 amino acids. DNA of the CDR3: TGTGCCAAAGACAATGAGCAGTTCTTC. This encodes CAKDNEQFF.

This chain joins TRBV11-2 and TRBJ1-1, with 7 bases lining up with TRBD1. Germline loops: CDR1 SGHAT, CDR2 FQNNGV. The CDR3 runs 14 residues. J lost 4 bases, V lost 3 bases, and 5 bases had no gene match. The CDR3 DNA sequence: TGTGCCAGCAGCTTGAACCGGGACAGCACTGAAGCTTTCTTT. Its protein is CASSLNRDSTEAFF.

CDR3 DNA: TGTGCCAGCAGTCCCGACAGGGGGGCTCCTGAAGCTTTCTTT. Translated: CASSPDRGAPEAFF. The V gene is TRBV6-4, the J gene TRBJ1-1, with 9 nucleotides matching TRBD1. The CDR3 has 14 residues. V was pared by 5 bases and J by 6 bases, with 7 bases of the junction left unmatched. The V gene's germline CDR1 is MRHNA and CDR2 SNTAGT.

Here the CDR3 reads CASSLVRTSHGYTF. In DNA, the CDR3 is TGTGCCAGCAGCTTAGTTAGGACGAGCCATGGCTACACCTTC. This sequence joins TRBV7-3 and TRBJ1-2, with no clear D. Germline CDR1 is SGHTA and CDR2 is FQGTGA. V lost 2 bases and J 6 bases, leaving 13 bases between the germline ends. The CDR3 is 14 residues long.